This is a list of T cell receptor beta chains from one sample in a study of blood T cells in healthy people across ages. TCRdb reprocessed the 5' RACE reads via MiXCR and lists one record per CDR3 protein. The sample comprises 600,000 or so distinct CDR3 sequences, 25% to 30% of which are singletons, and about a sixth rests with the top ten. Sample: blood. The receptors here all came from a woman older than 75 in good health. CDR3s include the opening cysteine and the closing phenylalanine or tryptophan. Each record gives: V gene, D gene, clone size, CDR3 length, J gene, CDR3 DNA, CDR3 protein. D genes are given only for firm matches. Size is omitted from some rows. Given values are once, few, many or a class for expanded clones.

TRBV20-1	TRBD1	many	13	TRBJ1-2	TGCAGTGCTAGTGAGGACAGGGGCTATGGCTACACCTTC	CSASEDRGYGYTF
TRBV18	TRBD1	many	14	TRBJ1-2	TGTGCCAGCTCACCGAAGAGGGGGCAAGAGGGCTACACCTTC	CASSPKRGQEGYTF
TRBV7-8	NA	few	16	TRBJ1-5	TGTGCCAGCAGCTTAGTAAGGCAGGATGGCAATCAGCCCCAGCATTTT	CASSLVRQDGNQPQHF
TRBV7-2	TRBD2	many	16	TRBJ2-3	TGTGCCAGCAGCGGGACTAGCGGGGCCGGGGAAGATACGCAGTATTTT	CASSGTSGAGEDTQYF
TRBV5-1	TRBD2	NA	13	TRBJ2-7	TGCGCCAGCAGGAGCGGGGATCCCTACGAGCAGTACTTC	CASRSGDPYEQYF
TRBV7-3	NA	many	13	TRBJ2-1	TGTGCCAGCAGCTTACGTCCCAGGGATGAGCAGTTCTTC	CASSLRPRDEQFF
TRBV5-1	NA	many	13	TRBJ2-1	TGCGCCAGCAATAAGCCGGAGGACTATGAGCAGTTCTTC	CASNKPEDYEQFF
TRBV12-3/TRBV12-4	TRBD1	many	14	TRBJ2-3	TGTGCCAGCAGAGGGACAGGGGGTACAGATACGCAGTATTTT	CASRGTGGTDTQYF
TRBV18	TRBD1	many	16	TRBJ2-5	TGTGCCAGCTCACCGTCAACAGGGGGCATACGGCGGACCCAGTACTTC	CASSPSTGGIRRTQYF
TRBV12-3/TRBV12-4	NA	NA	11	TRBJ1-1	TGTGCCAGCAGAACCGACCTGGGAGCTTTCTTT	CASRTDLGAFF
TRBV7-2	NA	many	18	TRBJ2-4	TGTGCCAGCAGCTTAGCGGGGAAGGGGAGTAGGGCCAAAAACATTCAGTACTTC	CASSLAGKGSRAKNIQYF
TRBV4-3	NA	NA	16	TRBJ2-1	TGCGCCAGCAGCCAAGATGAAGCGGACTCCTACAATGAGCAGTTCTTC	CASSQDEADSYNEQFF
TRBV5-5	NA	few	15	TRBJ2-7	TGTGCCAGCAGCTTAGGCGGGGCTTCTTACAATGAGCAGTACTTC	CASSLGGASYNEQYF
TRBV3-1	NA	few	16	TRBJ2-5	TGTGCCAGCAGCCAAGATCTGCCGGGGCTCGGGGAGACCCAGTACTTC	CASSQDLPGLGETQYF
TRBV5-1	TRBD2	few	15	TRBJ2-2	TGCGCCAGCAGCTTGGTTCTAGCGGGGTCCGGGGAGCTGTTTTTT	CASSLVLAGSGELFF
TRBV11-2	TRBD2	many	16	TRBJ2-1	TGTGCCAGCAGCCCTCTTGGCGGGGGATCCTACAATGAGCAGTTCTTC	CASSPLGGGSYNEQFF
TRBV12-3/TRBV12-4	NA	many	15	TRBJ1-1	TGTGCCAGCAGTTTAGCGGGGGGGATGAACACTGAAGCTTTCTTT	CASSLAGGMNTEAFF
TRBV12-3/TRBV12-4	NA	many	13	TRBJ2-7	TGTGCCAGCAATAAACAGAGGTCGGGGGAGCAGTACTTC	CASNKQRSGEQYF
TRBV6-2/TRBV6-3	NA	few	14	TRBJ1-5	TGTGCCAGCACCAAAGGATCCAGAAATCAGCCCCAGCATTTT	CASTKGSRNQPQHF
TRBV20-1	NA	many	12	TRBJ2-3	TGCAGTGCTAGTCCCTGCACAGATACGCAGTATTTT	CSASPCTDTQYF
TRBV9	NA	many	17	TRBJ2-3	TGTGCCAGCAGCGTAGGAGTTAGTGGTACCGGCACAGATACGCAGTATTTT	CASSVGVSGTGTDTQYF
TRBV3-1	NA	NA	15	TRBJ2-7	TGTGCTCGCAGCCTCCAGGCAGGGAGTCAGGACGAGCAGTACTTC	CARSLQAGSQDEQYF
TRBV2	NA	few	15	TRBJ1-2	TGTGCCAGCAGTGAATGGGGGCAGAGCATCTATGGCTACACCTTC	CASSEWGQSIYGYTF
TRBV3-1	NA	many	13	TRBJ1-5	TGTGCCAGCGGAATGCGGGGCAATCAGCCCCAGCATTTT	CASGMRGNQPQHF
TRBV7-2	TRBD2	NA	17	TRBJ2-5	TGTGCCAGCAGCCTGCAACTAGCGGGGGGTCCCGGTGATGAGCGGTACTTC	CASSLQLAGGPGDERYF
TRBV30	NA	NA	11	TRBJ1-1	TGTGCCTGGAGTGAGGTCGCTGAAGCTTTCTTT	CAWSEVAEAFF
TRBV9	TRBD1	NA	15	TRBJ2-2	TGTGCCAGCAGCAGGGACAGGGGGCGCACCGGGGGGCTGTTTTTT	CASSRDRGRTGGLFF
TRBV6-4	TRBD2	NA	16	TRBJ2-3	TGTGCCAGCAGTGCGAGGACTAGCGACAGCACAGATACGCAGTATTTT	CASSARTSDSTDTQYF
TRBV27	TRBD1	few	15	TRBJ1-4	TGTGCCAGCAGTCCACGACAGGGTCGATATGAAAAACTGTTTTTT	CASSPRQGRYEKLFF
TRBV2	TRBD1	few	15	TRBJ1-4	TGTGCCAGCAGCGAGACAGGGCGATCGGGTGAAAAACTGTTTTTT	CASSETGRSGEKLFF
TRBV6-1	TRBD2	many	14	TRBJ2-3	TGTGCCAGCCGTGAGGCTAGCGGGGGGTATACGCAGTATTTT	CASREASGGYTQYF
TRBV29-1	TRBD2	many	15	TRBJ2-1	TGCAGCGTTGAAAAAAGCGGGGGGACTTACAATGAGCAGTTCTTC	CSVEKSGGTYNEQFF
TRBV3-1	NA	NA	15	TRBJ1-2	TGTGCCAGCAGCCCCCGATCGCCACCGGGGGGCGGCTACACCTTC	CASSPRSPPGGGYTF
TRBV9	NA	many	14	TRBJ1-6	TGTGCCAGCAGCATCCAGCCCCATAATTCACCCCTCCACTTT	CASSIQPHNSPLHF
TRBV7-8	NA	few	15	TRBJ1-1	TGTGCCAGCAGCTTAGACGGCTGGGGGGAAACTGAAGCTTTCTTT	CASSLDGWGETEAFF
TRBV2	NA	NA	13	TRBJ1-1	TGTGCCAGCAGTGGGACAAGGAACCCTGAAGCTTTCTTT	CASSGTRNPEAFF
TRBV5-1	TRBD1	many	15	TRBJ2-1	TGCGCCAGCAGCACTGGGACAGGGCCATCGAATGAGCAGTTCTTC	CASSTGTGPSNEQFF
TRBV27	NA	many	15	TRBJ2-7	TGTGCCAGCAGTTCATGGGAACTGGCCTCCTACGAGCAGTACTTC	CASSSWELASYEQYF